These 18 T cell receptor beta chains originate from one sample sequenced in a study of T-cell reconstitution after alpha-beta-depleted transplantation in children. Library preparation (for TCRbeta) was performed with unique molecular identifiers. In TCRdb, the PCR reads were re-called with MiXCR into one record per CDR3 protein. Of some 550,000 distinct CDR3 sequences listed, roughly 23% are singletons. The input for sequencing was PBMCs, mostly from graft donor cells, taken 360 days after TCRalphabeta/CD19-depleted stem cell transplant. The receptor source for this set is a boy less than two years old who had a stem cell transplant for acute myeloid leukemia, so the T cells may come from the graft donor.

There are many counts of this clonotype. The CDR3, as DNA: TGTGCCACCAGTCACAAGGGCTCCTACGAGCAGTACGTC. It specifies CATSHKGSYEQYV. The V call is TRBV24-1, the J call TRBJ2-7, with D uncertain. Germline CDR1 KGHDR, CDR2 SFDVKD. V was clipped by 6 bases and J by 0 bases, with 8 bases between them. The CDR3 has 13 amino acids.

The chain recombines TRBV7-2 with TRBJ2-2; D call uncertain. Germline CDR1 is SGHTA and CDR2 is FQGNSA. This CDR3 is 18 amino acids long. V lost 0 bases, J lost 4 bases, and 18 bases lay in between. This chain's CDR3 is CASSLAPSGIWSTGELFF. For the CDR3, the DNA is TGTGCCAGCAGCTTAGCGCCATCCGGAATTTGGTCCACCGGGGAGCTGTTTTTT.

The CDR3 reads CASSVDWGGNEQFF. The CDR3 nucleotides read TGTGCCAGCAGCGTAGATTGGGGGGGCAATGAGCAGTTCTTC. The V and J genes are TRBV9 and TRBJ2-1, with 7 bases lining up with TRBD2. The CDR3 covers 14 residues. Trimming took 0 bases from V and 6 from J; bases not matched to a gene: 3. CDR1 and CDR2 (germline): SGDLS, YYNGEE.

The chain employs TRBV12-5 and TRBJ1-5; D uncertain. The CDR3 contains 15 residues. V shed 2 bases and J shed 0 bases, with 8 bases lying between them. Germline-derived CDR1 and CDR2 are LGHNT and FRNRAP. DNA of the CDR3: TGTGCTAGTGGTTTGTGGGATTATAGCAATCAGCCCCAGCATTTT. Translating it yields CASGLWDYSNQPQHF.

The rearrangement uses TRBV15 and TRBJ2-2; D might be TRBD2 (6 bases). Trimming pared 2 bases from V and 5 bases from J, leaving 18 bases between. The CDR3 contains 17 residues. Germline CDR1 is LNHNV and CDR2 is YYDKDF (reference sequence). The CDR3 reads CATSRNARREWTGELFF. The DNA of the CDR3 is TGTGCCACCAGCAGAAATGCTAGGAGGGAATGGACCGGGGAGCTGTTTTTT. Filled out from reference TRBV15 and TRBJ2-2, the complete variable domain reads DAMVIQNPRYQVTQFGKPVTLSCSQTLNHNVMYWYQQKSSQAPKLLFHYYDKDFNNEADTPDNFQSRRPNTSFCFLDIRSPGLGDTAMYLCATSRNARREWTGELFFGEGSRLTVL.

This clonotype was seen a few times. The chain is built from TRBV7-6 and TRBJ2-3, with D perhaps matching TRBD2 (5 bases). The CDR3 extends over 16 amino acids. Germline CDR1 reads SGHVS; CDR2 reads FNYEAQ. The V end lost 0 bases, the J end lost 5 bases, and 15 bases lay between the germline ends. The CDR3 DNA reads as TGTGCCAGCAGCTTAGCGACTAACACCCGAGGAGATACGCAGTATTTT. As protein: CASSLATNTRGDTQYF.

This clonotype was seen ten or more times. The chain is built from TRBV20-1 and TRBJ2-3, with 10 bases identical to TRBD2. CDR1 DFQATT and CDR2 SNEGSKA come from the germline V gene (reference sequence). V shed 3 bases and J 2 bases; nucleotides not matched to a gene: 5. CDR3 size: 15 residues. The DNA for the CDR3 is TGCAGTGCTAGTAAAGCGGGGGGGATCACAGATACGCAGTATTTT. Amino acid sequence: CSASKAGGITDTQYF.

This clonotype was found a few times. CDR3 sequence reads: CASTIGDRVQPQHF. The CDR3 coding sequence is TGTGCCAGCACCATTGGGGACAGGGTACAGCCCCAGCATTTT. The chain combines TRBV12-3 or TRBV12-4 with TRBJ1-5; 9 positions agree with TRBD1. With 7 bases clipped from V and 7 bases from J, the junction kept 8 bases outside the gene matches. This CDR3 comprises 14 residues.

This clonotype was seen a few times. This chain connects TRBV13 to TRBJ2-7, with 8 positions matching TRBD2. Germline loops: CDR1 PRHDT, CDR2 FYEKMQ (reference sequence). The CDR3 runs 16 residues. Trimming removed 4 bases from V and 3 bases from J; junction bases left unmatched: 11. The CDR3 loop reads CASSSPVSGGGYEQYF. The DNA for the CDR3 is TGTGCCAGCAGCTCACCGGTAAGCGGGGGAGGCTACGAGCAGTACTTC. The full variable domain, completed using reference TRBV13 and TRBJ2-7, is AAGVIQSPRHLIKEKRETATLKCYPIPRHDTVYWYQQGPGQDPQFLISFYEKMQSDKGSIPDRFSAQQFSDYHSELNMSSLELGDSALYFCASSSPVSGGGYEQYFGPGTRLTVT.

This clonotype came up a few times. This chain connects TRBV5-1 to TRBJ2-1; D is ambiguous. V lost 5 bases and J lost 10, with 10 bases in between. Germline assignment: CDR1 SGHRS and CDR2 YFSETQ. The CDR3 is made up of 11 amino acids. The CDR3 is CASREMEEQFF. For the CDR3, the DNA is TGCGCCAGCAGAGAGATGGAGGAGCAGTTCTTC.

In this sample, this clonotype turned up many times. V is TRBV7-2 and J is TRBJ1-1; D remains ambiguous. The CDR3 covers 14 residues. V lost 1 base, J lost 2 bases, and 8 bases lay in between. From germline, CDR1 is SGHTA and CDR2 FQGNSA. The CDR3 region has the DNA TGTGCCAGCAGCTTAGATCCCAGCAACACTGAAGCTTTCTTT. This codes for CASSLDPSNTEAFF.

This clonotype was detected many times. The rearrangement links TRBV4-2 to TRBJ1-1; D ambiguous. Germline V gene sequence: CDR1 LGHNA, CDR2 YNFKEQ. Trimming removed 2 bases at V and 1 base at J, with 11 bases between. CDR3 length: 15 amino acids. CDR3 sequence (DNA): TGTGCCAGCAGCCAAATATTTCAAGAGAACACTGAAGCTTTCTTT. It translates to CASSQIFQENTEAFF.

Note on this clonotype: With a much larger clone just one base away, this may be a read error. The V call is TRBV29-1, the J call TRBJ2-1; D perhaps matches TRBD2 (5 bases). CDR3 size: 11 residues. Trimming took 5 bases from V and 4 from J, leaving 6 bases between them. The germline V gene encodes CDR1 SQVTM and CDR2 ANQGSEA. The CDR3 region is CSVWEYNEQFF. CDR3 bases: TGCAGCGTTTGGGAGTACAATGAGCAGTTCTTC.

This chain joins TRBV12-3 or TRBV12-4 and TRBJ2-1, with TRBD2 identical over 13 bases. With V trimmed by 5 bases and J by 7 bases, 2 bases remained unmatched. This CDR3 has 14 amino acids. For the CDR3, the DNA is TGTGCCAGCAGTGGACTAGCGGGAGAAAATGAGCAGTTCTTC. This translates into CASSGLAGENEQFF.

The gene calls are TRBV7-3 and TRBJ2-3, with D possibly being TRBD2 (6 bases). V lost 5 bases and J 1 base, leaving 16 bases between the germline ends. Germline CDR1 is SGHTA and CDR2 is FQGTGA. CDR3 size: 16 residues. CDR3 DNA sequence: TGTGCCAGCAGCCTTTGGGGGGTAAGCGGCACAGATACGCAGTATTTT. Its protein is CASSLWGVSGTDTQYF.

The rearrangement uses TRBV27 and TRBJ2-4; the D gene is possibly TRBD2 (5 bases). The CDR3 contains 16 residues. Germline V lookup: CDR1 MNHEY, CDR2 SMNVEV (reference sequence). CDR3: CASSSGKTLAKNIQYF. CDR3 DNA: TGTGCGTCCTCAAGCGGTAAAACCTTAGCCAAAAACATTCAGTACTTC.

V is TRBV3-1 and J is TRBJ1-5; 7 bases line up with TRBD1. Germline values: CDR1 LGHDT, CDR2 YNNKEL (reference sequence). The CDR3 is 15 residues long. V gave up 3 bases and J gave up 6 bases; unmatched junction bases: 8. CDR3 loop: CASSQTTGVGQPQHF. DNA for the CDR3: TGTGCCAGCAGCCAGACCACAGGGGTCGGTCAGCCCCAGCATTTT.

This clonotype was seen more than once but under ten times. The gene calls are TRBV20-1 and TRBJ2-1, with D perhaps matching TRBD2 (6 bases). The V end was cut by 2 bases, the J end by 0 bases, with 14 bases between. Germline V gene lookup returns CDR1 DFQATT and CDR2 SNEGSKA (reference sequence). The CDR3 runs to 16 residues. The CDR3 region is CSARKWASDSYNEQFF. CDR3 nucleotide sequence: TGCAGTGCTAGAAAGTGGGCTAGCGACTCCTACAATGAGCAGTTCTTC.